The 26 T cell receptor beta chains listed next were all sequenced from one sample in a study of shared clonotypes between healthy human individuals. As defined, naive CD8 cells were CD45RO-negative and positively selected for CCR7, with terminally differentiated effector memory CD45RA+ cells excluded. The data were produced by immunoSEQ multiplex PCR, yet TCRdb's version contains in-frame clones alone and is incomplete. The sample lists about 2.1 million clones; more than 85% were seen once. Sequenced material: naive CD8+ T cells from PBMCs. These TCRs come from a man in his late teens or twenties in good health. Some clones in this sample may be carry-over from other donors' samples.

This chain connects TRBV11-2 to TRBJ1-1; D remains ambiguous. CDR1 SGHAT and CDR2 FQNNGV come from the germline V gene. The CDR3 runs to 15 residues. Trimming pared 4 bases from V and 1 base from J, leaving 13 bases between. The CDR3 DNA reads as TGTGCCAGCAGCTATGGACGGGCCAAGAACACTGAAGCTTTCTTT. Its protein is CASSYGRAKNTEAFF.

The chain uses TRBV28 and TRBJ2-7, with 8 bases lining up with TRBD2. CDR1 and CDR2 from the germline V gene are MDHEN and SYDVKM. V dropped 6 bases and J dropped 4; count of bases not matched to a gene: 14. The CDR3 has 16 residues. CDR3 in amino acids: CASSANAPGLVYEQYF. The CDR3 DNA is TGTGCCAGCAGCGCCAATGCCCCGGGACTAGTGTACGAGCAGTACTTC. The full variable domain, its missing parts supplied by reference TRBV28 and TRBJ2-7, is DVKVTQSSRYLVKRTGEKVFLECVQDMDHENMFWYRQDPGLGLRLIYFSYDVKMKEKGDIPEGYSVSREKKERFSLILESASTNQTSMYLCASSANAPGLVYEQYFGPGTRLTVT.

As for this clone: In the same sample, other DNA sequences code for this CDR3. The chain combines TRBV5-4 with TRBJ1-2; TRBD1 is a possible D gene (6 bases). CDR3 length: 13 residues. V shed 4 bases and J shed 5 bases, with 12 bases lying between them. The germline CDR1 and CDR2 sequences are SGHNT and YYREEE (reference sequence). This CDR3 reads CASSPTGPYGYTF. CDR3 bases: TGTGCCAGCAGCCCGACAGGACCTTATGGCTACACCTTC.

This rearrangement joins TRBV9 to TRBJ2-5; D is uncertain. V was shortened by 3 bases and J by 11 bases, with 14 bases between the two germline ends. CDR1 is SGDLS and CDR2 is YYNGEE in the germline V gene. The CDR3 loop spans 12 amino acids. The CDR3 DNA follows: TGTGCCAGCAGCGGGGAAGACATAAGACAGTACTTC. It is translated as CASSGEDIRQYF. Full variable domain (rest looked up from reference TRBV9 and TRBJ2-5): DSGVTQTPKHLITATGQRVTLRCSPRSGDLSVYWYQQSLDQGLQFLIQYYNGEERAKGNILERFSAQQFPDLHSELNLSSLELGDSALYFCASSGEDIRQYFGPGTRLLVL.

The chain links TRBV5-1 to TRBJ2-3; D is possibly TRBD2 (5 bases). Germline V CDR1 and CDR2: SGHRS, YFSETQ. The germline V and J ends were trimmed by 0 bases and 4 bases, with 9 bases remaining between them. CDR3 length: 14 amino acids. In nucleotides, the CDR3 is TGCGCCAGCAGCTTGGTGGAGGCGGCAGATACGCAGTATTTT. Residues: CASSLVEAADTQYF.

J is TRBJ2-7 and V is TRBV15, with TRBD1 matching over 9 bases. This CDR3 has 16 amino acids. V lost 0 bases to trimming and J lost 4 bases; unmatched junction nucleotides: 7. Germline V gene lookup returns CDR1 LNHNV and CDR2 YYDKDF (reference sequence). The CDR3 DNA is TGTGCCACCAGCAGAGATGGGGACAGGGTAAGGTACGAGCAGTACTTC. Protein: CATSRDGDRVRYEQYF.

Notes on this clone: The sample holds other DNA sequences that translate to the same CDR3. This chain links TRBV9 with TRBJ2-7; D gene uncertain. The CDR3 runs to 14 residues. V was pared by 0 bases and J by 2 bases, with 9 bases between. CDR1 is SGDLS and CDR2 is YYNGEE in the germline V gene. CDR3 sequence (DNA): TGTGCCAGCAGCGTAGGCGGTAGCCCCTACGAGCAGTACTTC. Translated, it gives CASSVGGSPYEQYF. Full variable domain (missing parts from reference TRBV9 and TRBJ2-7): DSGVTQTPKHLITATGQRVTLRCSPRSGDLSVYWYQQSLDQGLQFLIQYYNGEERAKGNILERFSAQQFPDLHSELNLSSLELGDSALYFCASSVGGSPYEQYFGPGTRLTVT.

J is TRBJ2-1 and V is TRBV2, with 8 bases fitting TRBD1. Per the germline V gene, CDR1 is SNHLY and CDR2 is FYNNEI. Trimming took 6 bases from V and 8 from J; bases not matched to a gene: 12. The CDR3 has 15 amino acids. The chain's CDR3 is CASRPRQGSRDEQFF. CDR3 DNA: TGTGCCAGCAGACCACGACAGGGGTCCCGCGATGAGCAGTTCTTC.

V and J are TRBV11-2 and TRBJ2-1; 7 bases fit TRBD1. From germline, CDR1 is SGHAT and CDR2 FQNNGV. V dropped 5 bases and J dropped 4; count of bases not matched to a gene: 14. CDR3 size: 17 residues. The CDR3 region has the DNA TGTGCCAGCAGCCAGCACCCCGACAGGGATCAGTACAATGAGCAGTTCTTC. Translated: CASSQHPDRDQYNEQFF.

The rearrangement uses TRBV5-1 and TRBJ2-7; D possibly corresponds to TRBD2 (5 bases). In germline, CDR1 is SGHRS, CDR2 YFSETQ. The CDR3 runs 14 residues. V lost 0 bases to trimming and J lost 5 bases, with 12 bases between them. CDR3 protein: CASSLVTGSHEQYF. As DNA, the CDR3 is TGCGCCAGCAGCTTGGTGACGGGGAGCCACGAGCAGTACTTC.

For this clone: Other DNA sequences of this sample code for an identical CDR3. The genes are TRBV6-5 and TRBJ2-2; no clear D. Germline CDR1 and CDR2: MNHEY and SVGAGI. The CDR3 spans 13 residues. V shed 2 bases and J shed 7 bases, with 8 bases lying between them. CDR3 loop: CASSYTQSGELFF. The CDR3, as DNA: TGTGCCAGCAGTTACACTCAAAGCGGGGAGCTGTTTTTT.

To note about this clone: The sample holds other DNA sequences that translate to the same CDR3. The rearrangement links TRBV29-1 to TRBJ2-1, with D perhaps being TRBD1 or TRBD2 (5 bases each). CDR3 length: 14 residues. CDR1 is SQVTM and CDR2 is ANQGSEA in the germline V gene. V was pared by 1 base and J by 3 bases, with 10 bases between. DNA for the CDR3: TGCAGCGTTGAAGGCCAGGGAGTCTACAATGAGCAGTTCTTC. Translated: CSVEGQGVYNEQFF.

The sample holds a few counts of this clone. The chain carries TRBV19 and TRBJ1-1, with unresolved D. This CDR3 has 15 residues. V lost 5 bases and J lost 0, with 13 bases in between. From germline, CDR1 is LNHDA and CDR2 SQIVND (reference sequence). The CDR3 DNA reads as TGTGCCAGTAGTTGGAGGGTGCACATGAACACTGAAGCTTTCTTT. This sequence encodes CASSWRVHMNTEAFF.

The chain links TRBV7-9 to TRBJ1-4; D remains unclear. CDR3 size: 14 residues. With 2 bases removed from V and 5 bases from J, the gap between germline ends came to 9 bases. Germline values: CDR1 SEHNR, CDR2 FQNEAQ (reference sequence). The CDR3 DNA follows: TGTGCCAGCAGCTTAATGCCGGAGAATGAAAAACTGTTTTTT. Its protein product is CASSLMPENEKLFF.

The J gene is TRBJ2-7, the V gene TRBV28; D could derive from TRBD1 or TRBD2 (5 bases each). V shed 5 bases and J shed 5 bases, with 25 bases lying between them. Germline V gene sequence: CDR1 MDHEN, CDR2 SYDVKM. The CDR3 extends over 17 amino acids. The CDR3 here is CASSLLSGRDGFNEQYF. Here the CDR3 DNA reads TGTGCCAGCAGTCTCCTTTCAGGTCGGGACGGCTTTAACGAGCAGTACTTC.

Concerning this clone itself: In the same sample, other DNA sequences code for this CDR3. The rearrangement joins TRBV7-2 to TRBJ1-5; the D gene is possibly TRBD1 (5 bases). The germline V gene has CDR1 SGHTA and CDR2 FQGNSA. CDR3 length: 15 amino acids. Trimming took off 1 base at V and 2 bases at J, with 9 bases between the two ends. The CDR3 bases are TGTGCCAGCAGCTTAGACTGGGGGGGCAATCAGCCCCAGCATTTT. Translation gives CASSLDWGGNQPQHF.

In DNA, the CDR3 is TGTGCCAGCAGTTCAGGGCGAAGTAATGAAAAACTGTTTTTT. Encoded protein: CASSSGRSNEKLFF. This rearrangement joins TRBV28 to TRBJ1-4; maybe TRBD1 (5 bases). Germline V CDR1 and CDR2: MDHEN, SYDVKM. The CDR3 is 14 amino acids. V was clipped by 4 bases and J by 4 bases, with 10 bases between them.

This sequence joins TRBV2 and TRBJ2-7, with TRBD2 identical over 13 bases. CDR1 SNHLY and CDR2 FYNNEI come from the germline V gene. V was pared by 4 bases and J by 3 bases, with 9 bases of the junction left unmatched. There are 17 residues in the CDR3. The CDR3 DNA reads TGTGCCAGCAGTGGGACTAGCGGGAGCGCGCTAGGCTACGAGCAGTACTTC. Its translation is CASSGTSGSALGYEQYF.

This chain connects TRBV11-2 to TRBJ2-3; unclear D gene. In germline, CDR1 is SGHAT, CDR2 FQNNGV. V was shortened by 1 base and J by 4 bases, with 12 bases between the two germline ends. The CDR3 runs to 15 residues. The CDR3 sequence: CASSLGMVGSDTQYF. In DNA, the CDR3 is TGTGCCAGCAGCTTAGGGATGGTGGGGTCAGATACGCAGTATTTT.

This chain links TRBV18 with TRBJ2-3, with 7 bases fitting TRBD1. The CDR3 length is 15 residues. The germline CDR1 and CDR2 sequences are KGHSH and LQKENI. The J segment lost 0 bases and the V segment lost 3 bases, leaving 3 bases of the junction unmatched. The DNA for the CDR3 is TGTGCCAGCTCACCGACAGGGTATAGCACAGATACGCAGTATTTT. Protein sequence: CASSPTGYSTDTQYF.

This rearrangement joins TRBV10-3 to TRBJ2-4, with TRBD1 matching 9 bases. Unmatched junction bases numbered 3, after V lost 3 bases and J lost 0 bases. The CDR3 totals 16 residues. In germline, CDR1 is ENHRY, CDR2 SYGVKD. This chain's CDR3 is CAISDPDRGAKNIQYF. The CDR3 nucleotides read TGTGCCATCAGTGACCCGGACAGGGGAGCCAAAAACATTCAGTACTTC.

V and J are TRBV4-1 and TRBJ2-7; D is perhaps TRBD1 (6 bases). Germline CDR1 MGHRA, CDR2 YSYEKL. This CDR3 is 15 amino acids long. V was cut by 6 bases and J by 2 bases, with 17 bases left in between. CDR3 sequence reads: CASRFRDKMPYEQYF. The DNA of the CDR3 is TGCGCCAGCAGATTTAGGGACAAAATGCCCTACGAGCAGTACTTC.

V usage is TRBV30 and J usage is TRBJ2-5; D not certain. The J call may be mistaken, given a closer DNA end match to TRBJ2-7. CDR3 size: 12 residues. Germline V gene data show CDR1 as GTSNPN and CDR2 as SVGIG (reference sequence). The CDR3 coding sequence is TGTGCCTGGAGTGTCTTAGCAACCGAGCAGTACTTC. Translating gives CAWSVLATEQYF.

The chain combines TRBV28 with TRBJ2-7; 9 bases align to TRBD1. Germline V CDR1 and CDR2: MDHEN, SYDVKM. V trimming: 6 bases; J trimming: 4 bases; junction bases outside the gene matches: 7. The CDR3 consists of 14 residues. For the CDR3, the DNA is TGTGCCAGCAGCCAAACAGGGGGCGAATACGAGCAGTACTTC. It encodes CASSQTGGEYEQYF.

V usage is TRBV11-1 and J usage is TRBJ1-3; D gene uncertain. From germline, CDR1 is SGHAT and CDR2 FQDESV (reference sequence). The CDR3 runs 16 residues. V gave up 4 bases and J gave up 2 bases, with 15 bases separating them. CDR3 DNA: TGTGCCAGCAGCTCTCCGGGCCCAAGCACTGGAAACACCATATATTTT. Translating it yields CASSSPGPSTGNTIYF.

This clone showed up just once. V and J are TRBV5-6 and TRBJ2-7; D is ambiguous. The CDR3 has 13 residues. Trimming removed 4 bases at V and 1 base at J, with 9 bases between. From germline, CDR1 is SGHDT and CDR2 YYEEEE. CDR3 nucleotide sequence: TGTGCCAGCAGCCTTACAGCGTCCTACGAGCAGTACTTC. Protein product: CASSLTASYEQYF.